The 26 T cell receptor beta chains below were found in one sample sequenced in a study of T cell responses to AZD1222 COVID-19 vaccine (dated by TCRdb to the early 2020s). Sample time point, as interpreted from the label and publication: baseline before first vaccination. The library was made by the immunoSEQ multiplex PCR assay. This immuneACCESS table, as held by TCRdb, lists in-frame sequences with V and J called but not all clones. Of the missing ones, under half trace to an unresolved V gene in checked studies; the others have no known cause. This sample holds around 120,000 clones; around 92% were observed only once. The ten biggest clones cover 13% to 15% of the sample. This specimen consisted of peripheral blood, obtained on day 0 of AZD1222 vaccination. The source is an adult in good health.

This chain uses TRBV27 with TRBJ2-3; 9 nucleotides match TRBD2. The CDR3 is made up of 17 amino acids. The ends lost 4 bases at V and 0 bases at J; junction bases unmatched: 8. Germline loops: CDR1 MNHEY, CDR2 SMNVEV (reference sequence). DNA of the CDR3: TGTGCCAGCAGTTGGGGCGGGGGGGATATTAGCACAGATACGCAGTATTTT. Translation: CASSWGGGDISTDTQYF.

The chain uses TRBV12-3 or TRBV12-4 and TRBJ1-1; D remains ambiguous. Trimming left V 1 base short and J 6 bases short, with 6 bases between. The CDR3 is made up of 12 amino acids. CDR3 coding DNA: TGTGCCAGCAGTTTAGGGACTCCTGAAGCTTTCTTT. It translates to CASSLGTPEAFF.

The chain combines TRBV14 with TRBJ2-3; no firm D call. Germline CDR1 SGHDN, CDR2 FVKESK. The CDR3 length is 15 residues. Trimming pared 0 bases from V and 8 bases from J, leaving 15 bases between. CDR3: CASSQDLKGEPTQYF. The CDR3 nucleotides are TGTGCCAGCAGCCAAGATTTAAAAGGCGAGCCTACGCAGTATTTT.

The CDR3 loop reads CASSWMGNPNTEAFF. CDR3 sequence (DNA): TGTGCCAGCAGCTGGATGGGGAACCCGAACACTGAAGCTTTCTTT. The V gene is TRBV5-5, the J gene TRBJ1-1, with D uncertain. CDR3 length: 15 residues. Between the trimmed V and J ends, which lost 3 bases and 1 base, there was a span of 13 bases. Germline loops: CDR1 SGHKS, CDR2 YYEKEE (reference sequence).

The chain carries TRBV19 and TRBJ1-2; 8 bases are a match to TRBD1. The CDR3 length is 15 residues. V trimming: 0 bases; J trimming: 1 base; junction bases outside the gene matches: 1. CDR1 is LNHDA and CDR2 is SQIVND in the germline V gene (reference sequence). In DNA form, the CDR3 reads TGTGCCAGTAGTATAGATGGACAGGGTAACTATGGCTACACCTTC. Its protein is CASSIDGQGNYGYTF.

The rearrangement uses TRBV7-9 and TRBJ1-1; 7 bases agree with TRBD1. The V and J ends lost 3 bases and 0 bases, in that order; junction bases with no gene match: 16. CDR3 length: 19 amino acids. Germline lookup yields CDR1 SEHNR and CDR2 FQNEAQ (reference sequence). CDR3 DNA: TGTGCCAGCAGCTTTGCAGGGGGGGCAGCATTAAAAATGAACACTGAAGCTTTCTTT. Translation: CASSFAGGAALKMNTEAFF. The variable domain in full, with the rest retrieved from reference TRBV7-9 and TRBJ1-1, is DTGVSQNPRHKITKRGQNVTFRCDPISEHNRLYWYRQTLGQGPEFLTYFQNEAQLEKSRLLSDRFSAERPKGSFSTLEIQRTEQGDSAMYLCASSFAGGAALKMNTEAFFGQGTRLTVV.

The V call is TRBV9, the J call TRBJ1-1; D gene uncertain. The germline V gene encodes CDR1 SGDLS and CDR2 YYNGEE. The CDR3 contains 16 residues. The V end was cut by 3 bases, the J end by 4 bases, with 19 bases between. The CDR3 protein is CASSARTAGSGTEAFF. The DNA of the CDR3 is TGTGCCAGCAGCGCTCGTACAGCGGGATCGGGCACTGAAGCTTTCTTT.

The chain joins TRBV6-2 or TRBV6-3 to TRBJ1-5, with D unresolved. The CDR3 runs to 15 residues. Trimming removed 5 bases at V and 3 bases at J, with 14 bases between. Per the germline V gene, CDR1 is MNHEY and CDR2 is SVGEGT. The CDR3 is CASSPPPYFNQPQHF. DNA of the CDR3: TGTGCCAGCAGTCCCCCACCATATTTCAATCAGCCCCAGCATTTT.

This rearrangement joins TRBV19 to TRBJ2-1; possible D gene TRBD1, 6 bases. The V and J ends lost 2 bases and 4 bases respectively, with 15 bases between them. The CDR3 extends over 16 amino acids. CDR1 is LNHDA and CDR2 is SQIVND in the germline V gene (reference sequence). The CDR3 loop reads CASSIPRGSGYNEQFF. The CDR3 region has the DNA TGTGCCAGTAGTATACCAAGGGGGTCGGGATACAATGAGCAGTTCTTC.

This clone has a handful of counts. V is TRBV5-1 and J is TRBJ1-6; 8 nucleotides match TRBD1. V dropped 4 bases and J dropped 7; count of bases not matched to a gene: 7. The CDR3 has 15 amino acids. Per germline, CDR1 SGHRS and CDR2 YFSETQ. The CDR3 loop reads CASSVGTGRNSPLHF. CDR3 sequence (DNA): TGCGCCAGCAGCGTAGGGACAGGTCGGAATTCACCCCTCCACTTT.

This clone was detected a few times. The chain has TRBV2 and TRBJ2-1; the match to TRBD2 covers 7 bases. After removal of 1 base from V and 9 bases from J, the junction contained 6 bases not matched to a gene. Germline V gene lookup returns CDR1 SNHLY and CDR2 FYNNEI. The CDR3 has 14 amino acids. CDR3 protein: CASSEEGGAGEQFF. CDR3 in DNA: TGTGCCAGCAGTGAAGAGGGAGGGGCGGGTGAGCAGTTCTTC. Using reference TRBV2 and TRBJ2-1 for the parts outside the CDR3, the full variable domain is EPEVTQTPSHQVTQMGQEVILRCVPISNHLYFYWYRQILGQKVEFLVSFYNNEISEKSEIFDDQFSVERPDGSNFTLKIRSTKLEDSAMYFCASSEEGGAGEQFFGPGTRLTVL.

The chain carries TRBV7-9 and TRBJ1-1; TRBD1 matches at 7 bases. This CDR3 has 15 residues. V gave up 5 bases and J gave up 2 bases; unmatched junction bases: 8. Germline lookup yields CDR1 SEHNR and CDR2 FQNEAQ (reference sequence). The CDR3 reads CASSPEGASNTEAFF. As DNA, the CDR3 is TGTGCCAGCAGCCCCGAGGGGGCTTCAAACACTGAAGCTTTCTTT.

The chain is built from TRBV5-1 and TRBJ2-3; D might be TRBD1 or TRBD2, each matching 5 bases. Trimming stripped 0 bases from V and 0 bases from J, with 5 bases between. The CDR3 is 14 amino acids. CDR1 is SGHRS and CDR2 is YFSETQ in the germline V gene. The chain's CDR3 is CASSLGDSTDTQYF. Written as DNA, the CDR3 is TGCGCCAGCAGCTTGGGGGACAGCACAGATACGCAGTATTTT.

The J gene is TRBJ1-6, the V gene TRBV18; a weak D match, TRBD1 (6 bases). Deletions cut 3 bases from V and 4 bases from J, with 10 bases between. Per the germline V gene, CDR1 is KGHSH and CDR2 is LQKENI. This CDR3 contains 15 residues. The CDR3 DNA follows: TGTGCCAGCTCACCGGGACAAACATATAATTCACCCCTCCACTTT. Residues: CASSPGQTYNSPLHF.

The CDR3 region is CASSYIARGDIPYTF. The CDR3 DNA follows: TGTGCCAGCAGTTACATTGCTCGGGGAGATATTCCCTACACCTTC. V gene TRBV6-5 combines with J gene TRBJ1-2, with D unclear. The CDR3 is made up of 15 amino acids. Trimming cost V 2 bases and J 10 bases, with 20 bases left between them. Germline values: CDR1 MNHEY, CDR2 SVGAGI.

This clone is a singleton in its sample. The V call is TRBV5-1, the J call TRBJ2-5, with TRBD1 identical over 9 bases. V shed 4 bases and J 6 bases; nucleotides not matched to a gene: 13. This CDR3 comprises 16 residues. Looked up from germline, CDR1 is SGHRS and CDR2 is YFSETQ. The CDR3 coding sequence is TGCGCCAGCAGCGCCTCGGGACAGGGTCGCGGAAAGACCCAGTACTTC. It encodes CASSASGQGRGKTQYF.

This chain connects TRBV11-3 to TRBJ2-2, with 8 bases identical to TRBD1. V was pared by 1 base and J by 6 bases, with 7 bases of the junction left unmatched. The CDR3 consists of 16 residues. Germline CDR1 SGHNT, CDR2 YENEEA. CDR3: CASSLAGTGLAGELFF. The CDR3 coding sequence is TGTGCCAGCAGCTTAGCCGGGACAGGTTTAGCCGGGGAGCTGTTTTTT.

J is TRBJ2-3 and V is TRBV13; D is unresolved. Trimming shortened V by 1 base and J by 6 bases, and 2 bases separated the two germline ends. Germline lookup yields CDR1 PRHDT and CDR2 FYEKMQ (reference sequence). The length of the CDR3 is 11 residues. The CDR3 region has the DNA TGTGCCAGCAGCTTAGAGGATACGCAGTATTTT. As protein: CASSLEDTQYF.

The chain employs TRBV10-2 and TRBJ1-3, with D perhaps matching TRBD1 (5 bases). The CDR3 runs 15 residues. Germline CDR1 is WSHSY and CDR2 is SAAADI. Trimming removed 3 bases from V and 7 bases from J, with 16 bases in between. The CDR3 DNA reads TGCGCCAGCAGTGACGAGCCCAGGGCCGGGAACACCATATATTTT. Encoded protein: CASSDEPRAGNTIYF.

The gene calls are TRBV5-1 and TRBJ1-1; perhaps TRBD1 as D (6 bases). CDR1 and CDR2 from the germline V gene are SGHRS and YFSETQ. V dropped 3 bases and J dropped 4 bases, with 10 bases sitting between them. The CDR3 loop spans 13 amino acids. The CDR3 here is CASSSDSLTEAFF. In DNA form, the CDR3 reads TGCGCCAGCAGCTCGGACAGCCTCACTGAAGCTTTCTTT.

The CDR3 nucleotides read TGTGCCAGCAGTTTTGGATTGGCAGGGGAAGACTACGAGCAGTACTTC. Translating gives CASSFGLAGEDYEQYF. The chain uses TRBV28 and TRBJ2-7; TRBD1 might be the D (6 bases). The CDR3 is made up of 16 amino acids. CDR1 and CDR2 from the germline V gene are MDHEN and SYDVKM. Trimming removed 3 bases from V and 3 bases from J, with 18 bases in between.

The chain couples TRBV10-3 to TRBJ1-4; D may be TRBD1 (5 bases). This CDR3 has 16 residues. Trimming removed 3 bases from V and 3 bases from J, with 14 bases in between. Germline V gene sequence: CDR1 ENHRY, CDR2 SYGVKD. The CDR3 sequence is CAISDSFGGANEKLFF. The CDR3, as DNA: TGTGCCATCAGTGATTCATTCGGGGGTGCTAATGAAAAACTGTTTTTT.

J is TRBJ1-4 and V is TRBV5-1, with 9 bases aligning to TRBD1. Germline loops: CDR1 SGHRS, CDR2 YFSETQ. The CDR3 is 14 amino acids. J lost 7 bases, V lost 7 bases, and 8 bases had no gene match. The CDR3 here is CASEPGQGLEKLFF. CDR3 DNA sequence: TGCGCCAGCGAACCGGGACAGGGACTTGAAAAACTGTTTTTT.

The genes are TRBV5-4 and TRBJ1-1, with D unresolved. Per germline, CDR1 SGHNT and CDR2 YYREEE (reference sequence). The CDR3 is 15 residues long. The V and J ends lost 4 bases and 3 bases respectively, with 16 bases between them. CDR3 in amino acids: CASSPLDRRDTEAFF. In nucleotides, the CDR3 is TGTGCCAGCAGCCCGCTCGACCGGAGGGACACTGAAGCTTTCTTT.

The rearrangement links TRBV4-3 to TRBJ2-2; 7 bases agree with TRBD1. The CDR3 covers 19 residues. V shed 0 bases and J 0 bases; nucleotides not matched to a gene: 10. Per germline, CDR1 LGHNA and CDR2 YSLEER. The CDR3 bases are TGCGCCAGCAGCCAAGACCGACAGGGCGTGAACCCGAACACCGGGGAGCTGTTTTTT. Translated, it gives CASSQDRQGVNPNTGELFF.

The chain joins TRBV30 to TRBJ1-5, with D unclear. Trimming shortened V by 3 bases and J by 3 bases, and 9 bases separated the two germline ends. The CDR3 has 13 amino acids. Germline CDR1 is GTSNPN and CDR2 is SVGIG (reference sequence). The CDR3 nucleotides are TGTGCCTGGAGCTCAAACTCCAATCAGCCCCAGCATTTT. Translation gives CAWSSNSNQPQHF.